Here is one TCR beta chain with its context. Generated by immunoSEQ multiplex PCR, the TCRdb table keeps only in-frame clones and is missing some. Of about 33,000 clones in the sample, about 89% were seen once. CDR1 is SGHVS and CDR2 is FQNEAQ in the germline V gene. There are 16 residues in the CDR3. Losses at the gene ends were 5 bases for V and 4 bases for J; bases not matched to a gene: 9. The sample belongs to a study of T cell changes during pregnancy in multiple sclerosis. This sequence originates from a female donor in good health, enrolled as a control in a pregnancy study. The V gene is TRBV7-8, the J gene TRBJ1-5; 9 bases agree with TRBD1. The specimen was CD4+ T cells from peripheral blood mononuclear cells, collected in the third trimester of pregnancy. The CDR3 coding sequence is TGTGCCAGCAGCCTCTCTCGGACAGGGGTTAATCAGCCCCAGCATTTT. Translating gives CASSLSRTGVNQPQHF.